The table lists the clone carrying this T cell receptor (beta chain) with a count of one. Its antigen is not identified. Sequenced by immunoSEQ multiplex PCR; TCRdb stores in-frame clones only, minus some. The sample lists roughly 90,000 clones, approximately 91% occurring once. Germline V gene data show CDR1 as PRHDT and CDR2 as FYEKMQ (reference sequence). The CDR3 has 16 residues. Losses at the gene ends were 5 bases for V and 5 bases for J; bases not matched to a gene: 13. The data belong to a study of T cells in localized non-small cell lung cancer. Study findings and constraints: Paired adjacent lung recovered a median around 62 of the top 100 tumor clones. Longer survival (overall) was linked to higher T cell density in blood.

The chain links TRBV13 to TRBJ2-3, with 7 bases that match TRBD2. The sample was PBMCs, taken before any cancer treatment. The clonotype originates from a woman aged 40 to 75 with stage II squamous cell lung carcinoma. This chain's CDR3 is CASSGALLARGDTQYF. CDR3 sequence (DNA): TGTGCCAGCAGCGGAGCCCTACTAGCGCGGGGAGATACGCAGTATTTT.